These 30 T cell receptor beta chains were sequenced from one sample in a study of T cell responses to AZD1222 COVID-19 vaccine. Here immunoSEQ multiplex PCR was the method, and the copy in TCRdb shows in-frame clones only, minus some. The data contain around 84,000 clones, roughly 87% of them singletons. The specimen comprised peripheral blood, sampled on day 0 of AZD1222 vaccination. The receptors originated from an adult in good health.

This rearrangement joins TRBV10-3 to TRBJ1-1; D may be TRBD1 (6 bases). CDR3 length: 11 amino acids. The germline gives CDR1 ENHRY, CDR2 SYGVKD. The V and J ends lost 3 bases and 8 bases respectively, with 7 bases between them. For the CDR3, the DNA is TGTGCCATCAGTGACAGGGGCGAAGCTTTCTTT. It translates to CAISDRGEAFF.

This chain uses TRBV9 with TRBJ2-5; perhaps TRBD1 as D (6 bases). Germline V lookup: CDR1 SGDLS, CDR2 YYNGEE. The CDR3 has 19 residues. Trimming stripped 0 bases from V and 0 bases from J, with 21 bases between. For the CDR3, the DNA is TGTGCCAGCAGCGTAGAATCCCTCAAAGGGGGTCTCGACCAAGAGACCCAGTACTTC. This encodes CASSVESLKGGLDQETQYF.

The chain employs TRBV18 and TRBJ2-2; 7 bases align to TRBD1. Per the germline V gene, CDR1 is KGHSH and CDR2 is LQKENI. J gave up 0 bases and V 3 bases, and 4 bases lay outside the gene matches. This CDR3 region has 16 residues. As DNA, the CDR3 is TGTGCCAGCTCACCGATCGACAGGGCGAACACCGGGGAGCTGTTTTTT. Translated: CASSPIDRANTGELFF. The complete variable domain, with remaining parts taken from reference TRBV18 and TRBJ2-2, reads NAGVMQNPRHLVRRRGQEARLRCSPMKGHSHVYWYRQLPEEGLKFMVYLQKENIIDESGMPKERFSAEFPKEGPSILRIQQVVRGDSAAYFCASSPIDRANTGELFFGEGSRLTVL.

This clone was counted between two and nine times. The chain couples TRBV19 to TRBJ2-1; 9 nucleotides match TRBD2. Germline V gives CDR1 LNHDA, CDR2 SQIVND (reference sequence). The CDR3 extends over 15 amino acids. V shed 6 bases and J 1 base; nucleotides not matched to a gene: 4. The CDR3 region is CASSLAGSSYNEQFF. CDR3 bases: TGTGCCAGTAGCCTAGCGGGAAGTTCCTACAATGAGCAGTTCTTC.

V is TRBV2 and J is TRBJ1-5, with unresolved D. CDR1 is SNHLY, CDR2 FYNNEI, per germline. This CDR3 spans 15 amino acids. Trimming pared 1 base from V and 1 base from J, leaving 8 bases between. This CDR3 reads CASSEDRVSNQPQHF. The CDR3 DNA is TGTGCCAGCAGTGAAGATCGAGTGAGCAATCAGCCCCAGCATTTT.

The chain links TRBV6-1 to TRBJ1-2, with D maybe TRBD1 (6 bases). Germline CDR1 and CDR2: MNHNS and SASEGT. The V end lost 2 bases, the J end lost 8 bases, and 15 bases lay between the germline ends. The CDR3 is 14 residues long. The CDR3 DNA reads as TGTGCCAGCAGTGAACGGGGGGGGGCGCGAGGCTACACCTTC. As protein: CASSERGGARGYTF.

This clone has just one count. The chain couples TRBV5-1 to TRBJ1-1; no firm D call. This CDR3 comprises 16 residues. Germline CDR1 SGHRS, CDR2 YFSETQ. Trimming shortened V by 0 bases and J by 8 bases, and 20 bases separated the two germline ends. The CDR3 nucleotides are TGCGCCAGCAGCTTGGCGGCCACGACTGCGCCATCCGAAGCTTTCTTT. Its protein product is CASSLAATTAPSEAFF.

This clone has just one count. The genes are TRBV27 and TRBJ2-1; 9 bases are a match to TRBD1. CDR1 is MNHEY and CDR2 is SMNVEV in the germline V gene (reference sequence). The trim removed 8 bases at V and 2 bases at J, leaving 7 bases unmatched. The CDR3 length is 15 residues. The CDR3, as DNA: TGTGCCAGCGGGCCCTGGGACAGGGCCTACAATGAGCAGTTCTTC. Residues: CASGPWDRAYNEQFF.

The chain is built from TRBV4-2 and TRBJ1-2; D unclear. Germline V gene lookup returns CDR1 LGHNA and CDR2 YNFKEQ. Trimming stripped 0 bases from V and 9 bases from J, with 11 bases between. The CDR3 spans 13 residues. The CDR3 here is CASSQDRVRSYTF. The CDR3 DNA follows: TGTGCCAGCAGCCAAGATCGAGTCCGGAGCTACACCTTC.

This clone was detected only once. The CDR3 sequence is CASSFGAGGVPGTSGSNEQFF. The CDR3 bases are TGTGCCAGCAGCTTTGGGGCCGGGGGGGTTCCCGGGACTAGCGGAAGTAATGAGCAGTTCTTC. The chain is built from TRBV7-8 and TRBJ2-1; 11 bases are a match to TRBD2. Germline CDR1 reads SGHVS; CDR2 reads FQNEAQ. This CDR3 has 21 residues. After removal of 3 bases from V and 7 bases from J, the junction contained 23 bases not matched to a gene.

In its sample, this clone was seen once. The CDR3 DNA reads as TGTGCCAGCAGGTACAGGGGAAACGGTGAAAAACTGTTTTTT. It specifies CASRYRGNGEKLFF. The chain has TRBV27 and TRBJ1-4; 7 positions agree with TRBD1. Trimming cost V 6 bases and J 7 bases; bases outside gene matches: 8. Germline-derived CDR1 and CDR2 are MNHEY and SMNVEV (reference sequence). The CDR3 is made up of 14 amino acids. Full variable domain (missing parts from reference TRBV27 and TRBJ1-4): EAQVTQNPRYLITVTGKKLTVTCSQNMNHEYMSWYRQDPGLGLRQIYYSMNVEVTDKGDVPEGYKVSRKEKRNFPLILESPSPNQTSLYFCASRYRGNGEKLFFGSGTQLSVL.

In its sample, this clone was seen once. The J gene is TRBJ2-1, the V gene TRBV7-9; D might be TRBD1 (6 bases). The CDR3 is 16 amino acids. Trimming took 5 bases from V and 4 from J, leaving 18 bases between them. Germline CDR1 reads SEHNR; CDR2 reads FQNEAQ (reference sequence). The CDR3 region is CASSLVGGRVYNEQFF. DNA for the CDR3: TGTGCCAGCAGCCTGGTTGGGGGCCGTGTTTACAATGAGCAGTTCTTC.

The gene calls are TRBV7-9 and TRBJ2-7; 11 nucleotides agree with TRBD2. The junction had 8 bases not matched to a gene; V was cut back by 2 bases and J by 5 bases. Germline V lookup: CDR1 SEHNR, CDR2 FQNEAQ (reference sequence). The CDR3 loop spans 16 amino acids. CDR3 nucleotides: TGTGCCAGCAGCTTAACTGGTAGCGGGAGGGCCAACGAGCAGTACTTC. This encodes CASSLTGSGRANEQYF.

The chain couples TRBV29-1 to TRBJ1-1; D is uncertain. CDR3 size: 13 residues. Deletions cut 4 bases from V and 2 bases from J, with 11 bases between. Germline loops: CDR1 SQVTM, CDR2 ANQGSEA. The CDR3 reads CSVGGSFNTEAFF. CDR3 DNA: TGCAGCGTTGGTGGATCCTTCAACACTGAAGCTTTCTTT.

The CDR3 loop reads CASSSQGSSYNEQFF. CDR3 in DNA: TGTGCCAGCAGCTCACAGGGAAGCTCCTACAATGAGCAGTTCTTC. The chain carries TRBV7-2 and TRBJ2-1, with TRBD1 as a possible D gene (6 bases). Germline V lookup: CDR1 SGHTA, CDR2 FQGNSA. Trimming cost V 4 bases and J 0 bases, with 10 bases left between them. The CDR3 totals 15 residues.

The CDR3 sequence is CASREGGAEAFF. The CDR3 nucleotides are TGTGCCAGTAGGGAAGGGGGCGCTGAAGCTTTCTTT. The chain couples TRBV19 to TRBJ1-1; 7 bases are shared with TRBD1. V dropped 6 bases and J dropped 6; count of bases not matched to a gene: 4. Germline values: CDR1 LNHDA, CDR2 SQIVND (reference sequence). This CDR3 comprises 12 residues.

The chain couples TRBV6-5 to TRBJ2-7, with TRBD2 matching 11 bases. V was clipped by 7 bases and J by 1 base; unmatched bases: 6. Germline CDR1 is MNHEY and CDR2 is SVGAGI. There are 15 residues in the CDR3. The DNA for the CDR3 is TGTGCCAGCACATTACTAGCGGGAGAGTCCTACGAGCAGTACTTC. Residues: CASTLLAGESYEQYF.

J is TRBJ2-7 and V is TRBV4-2; 12 nucleotides align to TRBD2. Trimming at V came to 1 base and at J to 2 bases, leaving 0 bases not matched to a gene. The CDR3 spans 15 residues. Germline CDR1 is LGHNA and CDR2 is YNFKEQ. Written as DNA, the CDR3 is TGTGCCAGCAGCCAAGGGACTAGCGGGACCTACGAGCAGTACTTC. Protein sequence: CASSQGTSGTYEQYF.

This clone was observed once. The chain carries TRBV7-2 and TRBJ1-3; no firm D call. Germline CDR1 and CDR2: SGHTA and FQGNSA. V was cut by 2 bases and J by 0 bases, with 5 bases left in between. The CDR3 totals 14 residues. CDR3 bases: TGTGCCAGCAGCTTATCGAGCTCTGGAAACACCATATATTTT. The encoded protein is CASSLSSSGNTIYF.

The rearrangement uses TRBV19 and TRBJ2-2, with TRBD2 matching 9 bases. V was pared by 7 bases and J by 4 bases, with 13 bases of the junction left unmatched. CDR1 and CDR2 from the germline V gene are LNHDA and SQIVND (reference sequence). The CDR3 runs to 17 residues. The CDR3, as DNA: TGTGCCAGTAAGAGTCTTAGCGGGAGCGGGAGCACCGGGGAGCTGTTTTTT. Amino acids: CASKSLSGSGSTGELFF. Full variable domain (rest looked up from reference TRBV19 and TRBJ2-2): DGGITQSPKYLFRKEGQNVTLSCEQNLNHDAMYWYRQDPGQGLRLIYYSQIVNDFQKGDIAEGYSVSREKKESFPLTVTSAQKNPTAFYLCASKSLSGSGSTGELFFGEGSRLTVL.

V and J are TRBV27 and TRBJ2-1; 8 bases are shared with TRBD1. Germline V gene sequence: CDR1 MNHEY, CDR2 SMNVEV (reference sequence). The CDR3 has 14 residues. With 2 bases clipped from V and 4 bases from J, the junction kept 1 base outside the gene matches. CDR3 coding DNA: TGTGCCAGCAGTTTAGACAGGGGTTACAATGAGCAGTTCTTC. Translation gives CASSLDRGYNEQFF.

This chain joins TRBV5-1 and TRBJ2-4, with D tentatively TRBD1 or TRBD2 (6 bases each). This CDR3 is built from 14 residues. Trimming cost V 2 bases and J 8 bases, with 14 bases left between them. The V gene's germline CDR1 is SGHRS and CDR2 YFSETQ. CDR3 sequence: CASSFGRGHDIQYF. The CDR3 DNA is TGCGCCAGCAGCTTTGGTCGGGGGCATGACATTCAGTACTTC. The variable domain in full, completed from reference TRBV5-1 and TRBJ2-4, reads KAGVTQTPRYLIKTRGQQVTLSCSPISGHRSVSWYQQTPGQGLQFLFEYFSETQRNKGNFPGRFSGRQFSNSRSEMNVSTLELGDSALYLCASSFGRGHDIQYFGAGTRLSVL.

The rearrangement joins TRBV18 to TRBJ2-7, with TRBD1 matching over 7 bases. CDR3 length equals 16 residues. Germline-derived CDR1 and CDR2 are KGHSH and LQKENI. The J segment lost 2 bases and the V segment lost 3 bases, leaving 10 bases of the junction unmatched. The CDR3 sequence is CASSPVDRVDAYEQYF. The CDR3, as DNA: TGTGCCAGCTCACCGGTTGACAGGGTGGATGCCTACGAGCAGTACTTC.

CDR3 nucleotides: TGTGCCAGCAGCCAAGAACGTCTACGGGACACCGGGGAGCTGTTTTTT. This translates into CASSQERLRDTGELFF. The V and J genes are TRBV3-1 (or the pseudogene TRBV3-2) and TRBJ2-2; D is unclear. Germline loops: CDR1 LGHDT, CDR2 YNNKEL (reference sequence). The V end lost 0 bases, the J end lost 3 bases, and 11 bases lay between the germline ends. This CDR3 comprises 16 residues.

V usage is TRBV19 and J usage is TRBJ2-4; 7 positions agree with TRBD2. The CDR3 length is 16 residues. Germline CDR1 reads LNHDA; CDR2 reads SQIVND (reference sequence). Germline trimming cut 6 bases from V and 8 bases from J; bases unmatched to any gene: 16. In DNA, the CDR3 is TGTGCCAGTAGCCTGACGGGGGGTAGCCACCGGCACATTCAGTACTTC. It yields the protein CASSLTGGSHRHIQYF.

The rearrangement uses TRBV25-1 and TRBJ1-4; TRBD1 agrees at 7 bases. CDR3 length: 15 amino acids. Germline V gene sequence: CDR1 MGHDK, CDR2 SYGVNS. V dropped 3 bases and J dropped 8; count of bases not matched to a gene: 9. This chain's CDR3 is CASSDRQGVREKLFF. CDR3 DNA: TGTGCCAGCAGTGACCGACAGGGTGTACGAGAAAAACTGTTTTTT.

CDR3 residues: CASSLVGDSNSPLHF. Written as DNA, the CDR3 is TGTGCCAGCAGCTTGGTGGGGGATTCGAATTCACCCCTCCACTTT. V is TRBV5-6 and J is TRBJ1-6; maybe TRBD1 (5 bases). Germline V lookup: CDR1 SGHDT, CDR2 YYEEEE. The ends were cut back, 0 bases at V and 7 bases at J, with 11 bases in the middle. The CDR3 is 15 residues long.

In its sample, this clone was seen a few times. This chain links TRBV5-1 with TRBJ2-7; 7 bases are shared with TRBD1. CDR1 and CDR2 from the germline V gene are SGHRS and YFSETQ. Trimming cost V 4 bases and J 1 base; bases outside gene matches: 5. This CDR3 is built from 14 residues. The CDR3 region has the DNA TGCGCCAGCAGCACCGCAGGGGGATCCTACGAGCAGTACTTC. Its translation: CASSTAGGSYEQYF. The full variable domain, rest sourced from reference TRBV5-1 and TRBJ2-7, is KAGVTQTPRYLIKTRGQQVTLSCSPISGHRSVSWYQQTPGQGLQFLFEYFSETQRNKGNFPGRFSGRQFSNSRSEMNVSTLELGDSALYLCASSTAGGSYEQYFGPGTRLTVT.

CDR3 sequence reads: CASSHVYRDQETQYF. In DNA form, the CDR3 reads TGTGCCAGCAGTCACGTCTACAGGGACCAAGAGACCCAGTACTTC. The chain combines TRBV11-2 with TRBJ2-5, with D possibly being TRBD1 (6 bases). The CDR3 runs 15 residues. The germline gives CDR1 SGHAT, CDR2 FQNNGV. V was clipped by 6 bases and J by 0 bases, with 14 bases between them.

This chain connects TRBV11-2 to TRBJ2-7; D gene uncertain. Trimming shortened V by 5 bases and J by 3 bases, and 8 bases separated the two germline ends. This CDR3 contains 12 residues. CDR1 is SGHAT and CDR2 is FQNNGV in the germline V gene. CDR3 sequence: CASSISRYEQYF. CDR3 bases: TGTGCCAGCAGCATCTCCCGCTACGAGCAGTACTTC.